The 28 T cell receptor beta chains given below trace back to one sample, sequenced in a study of T cells expressing NK-cell markers. TCRdb reprocessed the 5' RACE reads and stores each CDR3 protein as one record, lacking DNA. Recorded here are about 150,000 distinct CDR3 sequences; the top ten clones represent approximately 35%. Input material: blood T cells: a sorted CD56 or NKG2C T cell subset, CD4+ or CD8+ T cells, or bulk PBMC T cells (not recorded which). These receptors all stem from a woman aged 45-65 years in good health.

This sequence joins TRBV12-3 or TRBV12-4 and TRBJ2-5. This CDR3 is 13 amino acids long. This chain's CDR3 is CASSLVTQETQYF.

The chain recombines TRBV6-1 with TRBJ1-3; as DNA is missing, the TRBD1 call by TCRdb cannot be tested. The CDR3 is 15 amino acids. From germline, CDR1 is MNHNS and CDR2 SASEGT. CDR3 residues: CAILYRDTSGNTIYF.

V and J are TRBV4-1 and TRBJ2-3; TCRdb designates TRBD1, a call that cannot be tested without DNA. The CDR3 totals 14 residues. Germline CDR1 MGHRA, CDR2 YSYEKL. The chain's CDR3 is CASSPPAGVDTQYF.

This chain links TRBV15 with TRBJ2-4; the TRBD1 assignment by TCRdb is unverifiable without DNA. This CDR3 has 21 amino acids. The germline V gene encodes CDR1 LNHNV and CDR2 YYDKDF (reference sequence). The CDR3 loop reads CATSRPIMRGGSGSSKNIQYF.

The chain combines TRBV27 with TRBJ2-6. This CDR3 region has 16 residues. The germline CDR1 and CDR2 sequences are MNHEY and SMNVEV (reference sequence). CDR3 in amino acids: CASSLITAAGANVLTF. Together with reference TRBV27 and TRBJ2-6, the CDR3 gives the full variable domain: EAQVTQNPRYLITVTGKKLTVTCSQNMNHEYMSWYRQDPGLGLRQIYYSMNVEVTDKGDVPEGYKVSRKEKRNFPLILESPSPNQTSLYFCASSLITAAGANVLTFGAGSRLTVL.

The V and J genes are TRBV29-1 and TRBJ2-1; without DNA, the TCRdb call of TRBD2 cannot be checked. Germline V gene lookup returns CDR1 SQVTM and CDR2 ANQGSEA. The CDR3 loop spans 11 amino acids. The CDR3 reads CSVLGPNEQFF.

This chain connects TRBV15 to TRBJ1-1; with no DNA, the TCRdb D assignment of TRBD1 cannot be verified. The germline V gene has CDR1 LNHNV and CDR2 YYDKDF (reference sequence). This CDR3 spans 14 amino acids. CDR3 region: CATSRTGVNTEAFF.

The chain links TRBV7-8 to TRBJ2-3; TCRdb picks TRBD2, but there is no DNA to check that call. This CDR3 is built from 15 residues. The germline V gene has CDR1 SGHVS and CDR2 FQNEAQ. CDR3 sequence: CASSSRLAGGPPQYF.

J is TRBJ2-1 and V is TRBV9. CDR3 length: 14 amino acids. Germline values: CDR1 SGDLS, CDR2 YYNGEE. The CDR3 loop reads CASSVVESDNEQFF.

The rearrangement links TRBV2 to TRBJ1-2. The CDR3 has 11 residues. Germline V gene data show CDR1 as SNHLY and CDR2 as FYNNEI. The CDR3 sequence: CAIRQTNGYTF.

V gene TRBV20-1 combines with J gene TRBJ2-5; the TCRdb D gene call, TRBD2, has no DNA to confirm it. CDR3 length: 16 residues. Germline CDR1 DFQATT, CDR2 SNEGSKA (reference sequence). CDR3 sequence: CSATGEAGADQETQYF.

V and J are TRBV20-1 and TRBJ2-1; TCRdb designates TRBD1, a call that cannot be tested without DNA. CDR1 is DFQATT and CDR2 is SNEGSKA in the germline V gene (reference sequence). The CDR3 is made up of 16 amino acids. The CDR3 is CSARDQGVARYNEQFF.

V usage is TRBV27 and J usage is TRBJ2-2; the D gene TCRdb calls, TRBD1, cannot be checked with no DNA. This CDR3 region has 15 residues. From germline, CDR1 is MNHEY and CDR2 SMNVEV (reference sequence). The CDR3 is CASSLILAPIGELFF.

The rearrangement joins TRBV6-5 to TRBJ2-1. Germline V lookup: CDR1 MNHEY, CDR2 SVGAGI. This CDR3 is 14 amino acids long. The CDR3 sequence: CASSFSNAGNEQFF.

The rearrangement joins TRBV11-3 to TRBJ2-7; TCRdb calls TRBD1, which cannot be checked without DNA. The CDR3 length is 16 residues. Per the germline V gene, CDR1 is SGHNT and CDR2 is YENEEA. CDR3 amino acids: CASSRRGGGDAYEQYF.

The J gene is TRBJ2-2, the V gene TRBV11-2. CDR3 size: 12 residues. Germline lookup yields CDR1 SGHAT and CDR2 FQNNGV. The CDR3 spells CACVSAVGELFF.

This chain links TRBV5-6 with TRBJ1-2. The CDR3 has 14 residues. Germline V gene lookup returns CDR1 SGHDT and CDR2 YYEEEE. CDR3 sequence reads: CASSLKVWNYGYTF.

The chain couples TRBV20-1 to TRBJ2-1. Looked up from germline, CDR1 is DFQATT and CDR2 is SNEGSKA (reference sequence). The CDR3 contains 11 residues. CDR3 loop: CSARTLNEQFF.

The chain links TRBV24-1 to TRBJ2-1; as DNA is missing, the TRBD1 call by TCRdb cannot be tested. Germline V gives CDR1 KGHDR, CDR2 SFDVKD. The CDR3 extends over 15 amino acids. This CDR3 is CATTITGAESNEQFF.

V is TRBV10-3 and J is TRBJ1-6; TCRdb gives TRBD1 as the D gene, but with no DNA this cannot be confirmed. Germline V gene data show CDR1 as ENHRY and CDR2 as SYGVKD. The CDR3 is made up of 16 amino acids. CDR3 amino acids: CAISESGGGGNSPLHF.

V usage is TRBV12-3 or TRBV12-4 and J usage is TRBJ1-3. The CDR3 extends over 16 amino acids. CDR3 residues: CASSFGTPTLGNTIYF.

The chain is built from TRBV6-5 and TRBJ2-1. Germline V gene data show CDR1 as MNHEY and CDR2 as SVGAGI. The CDR3 runs to 15 residues. The CDR3 loop reads CASRMTQSSYNEQFF.

The CDR3 loop is CASSISTSGSYNEQFF. V is TRBV19 and J is TRBJ2-1; TCRdb names TRBD2, which stays unverified in the absence of DNA. The germline V gene encodes CDR1 LNHDA and CDR2 SQIVND (reference sequence). This CDR3 is built from 16 residues.

The chain joins TRBV11-2 to TRBJ2-1. The CDR3 length is 17 residues. Germline assignment: CDR1 SGHAT and CDR2 FQNNGV. The CDR3: CASSFDSSRSYDNEQFF.

This chain's CDR3 is CSATRRVMNTEAFF. The chain has TRBV20-1 and TRBJ1-1; there is no DNA to check the TCRdb D call of TRBD1. CDR3 length equals 14 residues. Looked up from germline, CDR1 is DFQATT and CDR2 is SNEGSKA (reference sequence).

The chain uses TRBV7-8 and TRBJ2-6; TCRdb picks TRBD2, but there is no DNA to check that call. The CDR3 runs 16 residues. Germline CDR1 SGHVS, CDR2 FQNEAQ. CDR3 region: CASSSWGGTGANVLTF. The full variable domain, in which reference TRBV7-8 and TRBJ2-6 provide the parts outside the CDR3, is GAGVSQSPRYKVAKRGQDVALRCDPISGHVSLFWYQQALGQGPEFLTYFQNEAQLDKSGLPSDRFFAERPEGSVSTLKIQRTQQEDSAVYLCASSSWGGTGANVLTFGAGSRLTVL.

The chain joins TRBV27 to TRBJ2-1; lacking DNA, the TRBD2 call made by TCRdb goes unchecked. CDR1 is MNHEY, CDR2 SMNVEV, per germline (reference sequence). The CDR3 sequence is 16 residues long. CDR3: CASSLYSGRAYNEQFF.

The chain combines TRBV3-1 with TRBJ2-2; the D call from TCRdb, TRBD2, cannot be confirmed without DNA. This CDR3 is 18 amino acids long. CDR1 is LGHDT, CDR2 YNNKEL, per germline (reference sequence). The CDR3 protein is CASSQDAGLAGASGELFF.